Sequencing of this T cell receptor beta chain was carried out in a study of OX40 agonist ivuxolimab in advanced cancers. Findings of the study overall: Among some nonresponders, normalized T-cell clonal expansion was also low.

Sequencing was performed with immunoSEQ multiplex PCR; in TCRdb, only in-frame clones are kept and a portion is missing. The sample yields under 150,000 clones, 75% to 90% seen once. With respect to this clone: Its antigen is not identified.

The source is an adult with an advanced solid tumor such as melanoma, head and neck, liver or kidney cancer. The sample was CD4+ or CD8+ T cells sorted from blood, taken in a trial of the OX40 agonist ivuxolimab.

CDR3 DNA sequence: TGCAGCGTTGTAGGGGACGGGAGCTCCTACGAGCAGTACTTC. As protein: CSVVGDGSSYEQYF. The rearrangement uses TRBV29-1 and TRBJ2-7, with TRBD2 as a possible D gene (6 bases). The CDR3 length is 14 residues. The germline V gene encodes CDR1 SQVTM and CDR2 ANQGSEA. Trimming removed 4 bases at V and 0 bases at J, with 13 bases between.